Each of the 21 T cell receptor beta chains below was sequenced from the same sample in a study of tumor-infiltrating lymphocytes in primary liver carcinoma. A primer in the constant region served to generate TCR beta cDNA from approximately 460 ng of total RNA. Investigators got TCR beta libraries out of three nested multiplex PCR rounds, done with slightly modified ARM-PCR. Running around 9 cycles apiece, the first two PCR rounds relied on TRBV1-TRBV30 forward primers together with a C-beta reverse primer. Each CDR3 protein gets one entry after TCRdb re-called the multiplex PCR reads with MiXCR. This sample has under 200,000 distinct CDR3 sequences; around three fifths occur once, and the top ten carry under 7.5%. The study extracted blood RNA from unsorted whole blood and also extracted germline DNA. The sample was peripheral blood. The receptor set was obtained from a woman in her sixties or seventies with primary liver carcinoma and hepatitis B virus infection.

Concerning this clonotype itself: The junction shows a germline mismatch at one end, possibly a read error. The chain has TRBV5-1 and TRBJ2-2; D assignment may be TRBD1 or TRBD2 (5 bases each). CDR1 and CDR2 from the germline V gene are SGHRS and YFSETQ. The CDR3 contains 17 residues. This CDR3 is CASSLSWGFANTGELLF. The CDR3 DNA reads as TGCGCCAGCAGCCTGAGTTGGGGGTTCGCGAACACCGGGGAGCTGTTATTT.

About this clonotype: A read error may produce the germline difference seen at one junction end. This chain uses TRBV6-1 with TRBJ2-7, with D tentatively TRBD2 (7 bases). The CDR3 is 14 residues long. CDR1 MNHNS and CDR2 SASEGT come from the germline V gene. The CDR3 DNA sequence: TGTGCCAGCAGTGAGCGGGGGCTCCCCTACGAGCAGTATTTC. Protein product: CASSERGLPYEQYF.

V is TRBV30 and J is TRBJ2-1; D is unresolved. Germline assignment: CDR1 GTSNPN and CDR2 SVGIG (reference sequence). The V and J ends lost 3 bases and 0 bases respectively, with 12 bases between them. The CDR3 has 15 amino acids. CDR3 nucleotide sequence: TGTGCCTGGAGCACGGGCCCGTACTCCTACAATGAGCAGTTCTTC. It yields the protein CAWSTGPYSYNEQFF.

Concerning this clonotype: A read error may be the cause here, since a much bigger clone is one base away. V is TRBV7-8 and J is TRBJ1-5, with TRBD1 as a possible D gene (5 bases). Looked up from germline, CDR1 is SGHVS and CDR2 is FQNEAQ. V gave up 0 bases and J gave up 6 bases, with 15 bases separating them. CDR3 length: 16 amino acids. The CDR3 spells CASSLAGPNSSQPQHF. DNA for the CDR3: TGTGCCAGCAGCTTAGCGGGGCCAAACTCAAGTCAGCCCCAGCATTTT.

Ten or more counts support this clonotype. The rearrangement uses TRBV6-5 and TRBJ1-1; the match to TRBD1 covers 10 bases. This CDR3 has 13 residues. In germline, CDR1 is MNHEY, CDR2 SVGAGI. With 7 bases clipped from V and 3 bases from J, the junction kept 2 bases outside the gene matches. CDR3 sequence: CASMDRGDTEAFF. In nucleotides, the CDR3 is TGTGCCAGCATGGACAGGGGGGACACTGAAGCTTTCTTT.

The chain has TRBV30 and TRBJ1-2; D remains unclear. CDR1 and CDR2 (germline): GTSNPN, SVGIG (reference sequence). Trimming pared 1 base from V and 7 bases from J, leaving 13 bases between. CDR3 size: 13 residues. The CDR3 region is CAWSGGLVAGYTF. CDR3 sequence (DNA): TGTGCCTGGAGTGGCGGGTTGGTAGCTGGCTACACCTTC.

The genes are TRBV11-2 and TRBJ2-3, with D possibly called TRBD1 or TRBD2 (6 bases each). This CDR3 has 14 residues. Per germline, CDR1 SGHAT and CDR2 FQNNGV. V lost 1 base and J lost 2, with 7 bases in between. DNA of the CDR3: TGTGCCAGCAGCTTAGCGGGGGCCACAGATACGCAGTATTTT. As protein: CASSLAGATDTQYF.

This clonotype was detected ten times or more. The gene calls are TRBV5-4 and TRBJ1-2; 8 bases match TRBD1. The CDR3 runs to 14 residues. Trimming removed 4 bases from V and 7 bases from J; junction bases left unmatched: 9. Germline values: CDR1 SGHNT, CDR2 YYREEE (reference sequence). CDR3 sequence reads: CASSLGQGGGGYTF. The CDR3 bases are TGTGCCAGCAGCCTAGGACAGGGAGGTGGTGGCTACACCTTC.

Concerning this clonotype itself: The junction differs from germline at one of its ends, possibly a read error. CDR3 region: CASSYGSSSGVRVKTQYF. CDR3 nucleotide sequence: TGCGCCAGCAGTTACGGCAGTTCTAGCGGGGTCAGGGTTAAGACCCAGTACTTC. The chain links TRBV6-6 to TRBJ2-5; 9 positions match TRBD2. The CDR3 has 18 amino acids. CDR1 MNHNY and CDR2 SVGAGI come from the germline V gene (reference sequence).

As for this clonotype: A much bigger clone sits one base away, suggesting this may be a read error. CDR3 region: CASSLGGPSFYNEQFF. Here the CDR3 DNA reads TGTGCCAGCAGCTTGGGGGGCCCCAGCTTCTACAATGAGCAGTTCTTC. The chain joins TRBV5-4 to TRBJ2-1; TRBD1 might be the D (5 bases). The V gene's germline CDR1 is SGHNT and CDR2 YYREEE (reference sequence). V gave up 0 bases and J gave up 3 bases, with 13 bases separating them. The CDR3 runs to 16 residues.

Regarding this clonotype: Since a much larger clone is just one base distant, this may be a read error. The V gene is TRBV6-1, the J gene TRBJ2-4, with unresolved D. The CDR3 contains 18 residues. The germline V gene encodes CDR1 MNHNS and CDR2 SASEGT. Deletions cut 6 bases from V and 0 bases from J, with 21 bases between. The CDR3 region has the DNA TGTGCCAGCAGCCCTAGTGCTCATCACTCACTAGCCAAAAACATTCAGTACTTC. Translating gives CASSPSAHHSLAKNIQYF.

In the case of this clonotype: This could be a read error, since a much larger clone is one nucleotide away. The J gene is TRBJ1-2, the V gene TRBV12-3 or TRBV12-4, with 8 bases lining up with TRBD1. The CDR3 consists of 13 residues. The V segment lost 6 bases and the J segment 8 bases; nucleotides outside the gene matches: 8. CDR3 amino acids: CASRPWTGSGYTF. CDR3 coding DNA: TGTGCCAGCAGGCCATGGACAGGGTCAGGCTACACCTTC.

With respect to this clonotype: It may be a read error: a sequence one base away is much more abundant. The V call is TRBV5-1, the J call TRBJ2-7; TRBD1 matches 8 bases. CDR1 is SGHRS, CDR2 YFSETQ, per germline. CDR3 size: 15 residues. The CDR3: CDSSYNTGGVYEQYF. In DNA, the CDR3 is TGCGACAGCAGCTACAATACAGGGGGAGTCTACGAGCAGTACTTC.

Notes on this clonotype: This may come from a read error, since a much larger clone is one base off. The chain employs TRBV4-2 and TRBJ2-1; unclear D gene. The germline V gene has CDR1 LGHNA and CDR2 YNFKEQ. CDR3 size: 12 residues. The CDR3: CASSQPNNVQFF. CDR3 DNA sequence: TGTGCCAGCAGCCAGCCGAACAATGTGCAGTTCTTC.

The chain has TRBV30 and TRBJ2-1; 7 bases agree with TRBD1. The CDR3 runs 14 residues. V was pared by 5 bases and J by 5 bases, with 9 bases of the junction left unmatched. CDR1 and CDR2 from the germline V gene are GTSNPN and SVGIG (reference sequence). Here the CDR3 reads CAWATGLTHNEQFF. The CDR3 region has the DNA TGTGCCTGGGCGACAGGGCTGACCCACAATGAGCAGTTCTTC.

With regard to this clonotype: Compared with germline, one end of the junction differs, possibly owing to a read error. The V and J genes are TRBV11-3 and TRBJ2-2, with D tentatively TRBD2 (5 bases). The V gene's germline CDR1 is SGHNT and CDR2 YENEEA. The CDR3 has 15 amino acids. CDR3 amino acids: CASSQVASSTGKLFF. CDR3 bases: TGTGCCAGCAGCCAGGTGGCTAGCAGCACCGGGAAGCTGTTTTTT.

Points on this clonotype: A clone one base away is much larger, so this may be a read error. The chain recombines TRBV12-3 or TRBV12-4 with TRBJ2-4, with no clear D. The V and J ends lost 1 base and 10 bases respectively, with 11 bases between them. The CDR3 is 13 amino acids. CDR3 residues: CASSLEVDQIQYF. The DNA for the CDR3 is TGTGCCAGCAGTTTAGAAGTGGATCAAATTCAGTACTTC.

The genes are TRBV28 and TRBJ2-3, with 10 bases matching TRBD2. The CDR3 consists of 16 residues. V lost 1 base to trimming and J lost 2 bases; unmatched junction nucleotides: 3. CDR1 and CDR2 from the germline V gene are MDHEN and SYDVKM. The CDR3 region is CASSLSLAGATDTQYF. Written as DNA, the CDR3 is TGTGCCAGCAGTTTATCCCTAGCGGGGGCCACAGATACGCAGTATTTT.

About this clonotype itself: One junction end disagrees with the germline gene, perhaps due to a read error. J is TRBJ2-5 and V is TRBV11-2, with D possibly matching TRBD1 (5 bases). The CDR3 is 14 residues long. CDR1 is SGHAT, CDR2 FQNNGV, per germline. The DNA of the CDR3 is TGTACCAGCAGCTCTATAGCAGGAGAAGGGGCCCAGTACTTC. Amino acid sequence: CTSSSIAGEGAQYF.

In the case of this clonotype: One junction end disagrees with the germline gene, perhaps due to a read error. The V gene is TRBV28, the J gene TRBJ1-2, with a possible D match to TRBD1 (5 bases). CDR1 and CDR2 from the germline V gene are MDHEN and SYDVKM. This CDR3 has 14 amino acids. CDR3 nucleotides: TGTGCCAACAGTTTATCATTCGTAGGGGATGGCTACACCTTC. It is translated as CANSLSFVGDGYTF.

This clonotype has at least ten counts. The genes are TRBV11-3 and TRBJ1-5, with D unresolved. The V end was cut by 2 bases, the J end by 4 bases, with 6 bases between. Looked up from germline, CDR1 is SGHNT and CDR2 is YENEEA. The CDR3 has 13 residues. The CDR3 region is CASSLSRNQPQHF. DNA of the CDR3: TGTGCCAGCAGCTTAAGCAGGAATCAGCCCCAGCATTTT.